The clone carrying this T cell receptor beta chain was seen a handful of times. One end of the junction varies from germline; a read error may be responsible. Patients who underwent sequencing had shown CD8+CD57+ cell expansion by flow cytometry. This sample is drawn from a study of CD8+CD57+ T cells in acquired aplastic anemia. Study-level information: When averaged, DNA from sorted CD4+ and CD8+ cells came to 3 to 4 ug.

The V gene's germline CDR1 is SGHTA and CDR2 FQGNSA. The CDR3 contains 12 residues. TCR beta VDJ and CDR3 profiles were obtained from a genomic DNA template. TCRdb re-called the reads through MiXCR, storing one row per CDR3 protein. Of 160,000 or so distinct CDR3 sequences listed, 47% are singletons. V is TRBV7-2 and J is TRBJ1-3, with no clear D. The TCR sequence derives from a human donor with aplastic anemia. Material: sorted CD4+, CD8+, or CD8+CD57+ T cells (not recorded which) from PBMCs. The DNA for the CDR3 is TGTGCCAGCAGTGTTTATGGAGACACCATATATTTT. This codes for CASSVYGDTIYF.